The 27 T cell receptor beta chains presented below share a single source sample, sequenced in a study of shared clonotypes between healthy human individuals. Measured with immunoSEQ multiplex PCR; TCRdb has only the in-frame clones, and not every one. The data contain 530,000 or so clones, over 75% of them singletons. The sequenced sample was PBMCs. These receptors were taken from a middle-aged woman in good health. Some clones in this sample may be carry-over from other donors' samples.

This clone has a single count. This chain uses TRBV5-1 with TRBJ2-7, with 7 bases identical to TRBD1. The ends lost 4 bases at V and 2 bases at J; junction bases unmatched: 9. This CDR3 spans 15 amino acids. Germline lookup yields CDR1 SGHRS and CDR2 YFSETQ. The CDR3 is CASSPPGTATYEQYF. The CDR3 DNA is TGCGCCAGCAGCCCCCCGGGGACAGCAACCTACGAGCAGTACTTC.

The chain employs TRBV2 and TRBJ2-3; D uncertain. Germline CDR1 reads SNHLY; CDR2 reads FYNNEI. V lost 7 bases, J lost 2 bases, and 25 bases lay in between. The CDR3 runs 18 residues. CDR3 protein: CASISGPASELDTDTQYF. The DNA of the CDR3 is TGTGCCAGCATAAGTGGCCCGGCGTCGGAACTGGACACAGATACGCAGTATTTT.

The chain carries TRBV7-2 and TRBJ2-3; D might be TRBD2 (6 bases). V was cut by 4 bases and J by 1 base, with 18 bases left in between. The CDR3 has 17 residues. Per germline, CDR1 SGHTA and CDR2 FQGNSA. CDR3 in amino acids: CASSSLPRWGGTDTQYF. The CDR3 DNA reads as TGTGCCAGCAGCTCTCTCCCCCGTTGGGGGGGCACAGATACGCAGTATTTT.

The chain has TRBV5-6 and TRBJ2-5; 7 nucleotides line up with TRBD2. This CDR3 is 14 amino acids long. Trimming cost V 4 bases and J 2 bases; bases outside gene matches: 5. CDR1 and CDR2 (germline): SGHDT, YYEEEE. CDR3 loop: CASSAASGQETQYF. The CDR3 region has the DNA TGTGCCAGCAGCGCTGCTAGCGGACAAGAGACCCAGTACTTC.

The chain uses TRBV19 and TRBJ2-7; TRBD1 might be the D (6 bases). Germline lookup yields CDR1 LNHDA and CDR2 SQIVND (reference sequence). The V end was cut by 3 bases, the J end by 2 bases, with 14 bases between. The CDR3 runs to 15 residues. Here the CDR3 DNA reads TGTGCCAGTAGTATGGGGGCCAGGCAAACCTACGAGCAGTACTTC. Amino acid sequence: CASSMGARQTYEQYF.

In the case of this clone: The sample holds other DNA sequences that translate to the same CDR3. This chain uses TRBV9 with TRBJ1-1, with D perhaps matching TRBD1 (5 bases). The CDR3 is made up of 13 amino acids. V lost 0 bases to trimming and J lost 5 bases, with 8 bases between them. Germline CDR1 reads SGDLS; CDR2 reads YYNGEE. The CDR3 coding sequence is TGTGCCAGCAGCGTAGCTACAGGTACTGAAGCTTTCTTT. Protein: CASSVATGTEAFF.

This clone was picked up many times. The CDR3 coding sequence is TGTGCCAGCAGACGCGGCCCAAGCCCCTCCTACGAGCAGTACTTC. This translates into CASRRGPSPSYEQYF. The chain links TRBV28 to TRBJ2-7; D remains unclear. Germline loops: CDR1 MDHEN, CDR2 SYDVKM. The CDR3 totals 15 residues. V lost 6 bases and J lost 0, with 15 bases in between.

This clone was recorded many times. The chain joins TRBV15 to TRBJ1-1; tentative D call: TRBD1 (5 bases). CDR1 LNHNV and CDR2 YYDKDF come from the germline V gene (reference sequence). This CDR3 has 13 residues. The ends were cut back, 3 bases at V and 5 bases at J, with 10 bases in the middle. CDR3 region: CATSRGRKTEAFF. CDR3 sequence (DNA): TGTGCCACCAGCAGGGGGCGTAAGACTGAAGCTTTCTTT.

J is TRBJ2-7 and V is TRBV28; D perhaps matches TRBD2 (6 bases). Between the trimmed V and J ends, which lost 6 bases and 1 base, there was a span of 16 bases. CDR3 length equals 15 residues. The V gene's germline CDR1 is MDHEN and CDR2 SYDVKM. DNA for the CDR3: TGTGCCAGCAGACCCCCCGGGAGCCCTTCCTACGAGCAGTACTTC. Its protein is CASRPPGSPSYEQYF.

This chain links TRBV6-5 with TRBJ2-1; D unresolved. Germline CDR1 MNHEY, CDR2 SVGAGI. There are 11 residues in the CDR3. The germline V and J ends were trimmed by 6 bases and 5 bases, with 5 bases remaining between them. The CDR3 sequence: CASSSNNEQFF. The CDR3 nucleotides are TGTGCCAGCAGCTCAAACAATGAGCAGTTCTTC.

The chain uses TRBV28 and TRBJ2-5; D may be TRBD1 (5 bases). The V end was cut by 6 bases, the J end by 11 bases, with 19 bases between. The CDR3 contains 13 residues. Germline values: CDR1 MDHEN, CDR2 SYDVKM. The CDR3: CASRPTTGFGQYF. The DNA of the CDR3 is TGTGCCAGCAGACCCACAACAGGCTTCGGGCAGTACTTC.

V gene TRBV7-3 combines with J gene TRBJ1-1; TRBD1 might be the D (6 bases). Per germline, CDR1 SGHTA and CDR2 FQGTGA. V was cut by 5 bases and J by 6 bases, with 13 bases left in between. The CDR3 is 13 amino acids. The CDR3 sequence is CASSMDRFAEAFF. The CDR3 bases are TGTGCCAGCAGCATGGACAGATTCGCTGAAGCTTTCTTT. The complete variable domain, with remaining parts taken from reference TRBV7-3 and TRBJ1-1, reads GAGVSQTPSNKVTEKGKYVELRCDPISGHTALYWYRQSLGQGPEFLIYFQGTGAADDSGLPNDRFFAVRPEGSVSTLKIQRTERGDSAVYLCASSMDRFAEAFFGQGTRLTVV.

This clone was picked up a small number of times. The chain combines TRBV28 with TRBJ1-1; D uncertain. The germline CDR1 and CDR2 sequences are MDHEN and SYDVKM. The V gene lost 9 bases and the J gene lost 1 base, with 6 bases spanning the gap. This CDR3 is 11 amino acids long. For the CDR3, the DNA is TGTGCCAGTTCGGGGAACACTGAAGCTTTCTTT. Translating it yields CASSGNTEAFF.

The J gene is TRBJ1-2, the V gene TRBV5-5; D uncertain. This CDR3 is built from 15 residues. The ends were cut back, 6 bases at V and 4 bases at J, with 19 bases in the middle. Per the germline V gene, CDR1 is SGHKS and CDR2 is YYEKEE (reference sequence). CDR3 DNA sequence: TGTGCCAGCAAAATCATCTCGCGAAAGACCTATGGCTACACCTTC. Amino acids: CASKIISRKTYGYTF.

The J gene is TRBJ2-1, the V gene TRBV4-3; D is perhaps TRBD1 or TRBD2 (5 bases each). This CDR3 comprises 18 residues. V was clipped by 0 bases and J by 5 bases, with 20 bases between them. Germline CDR1 is LGHNA and CDR2 is YSLEER. The CDR3 DNA reads as TGCGCCAGCAGCCAAGAATTCGCCGGGGCCAGGGTTAACAATGAGCAGTTCTTC. Amino acids: CASSQEFAGARVNNEQFF.

The rearrangement joins TRBV19 to TRBJ1-2; TRBD1 might be the D (6 bases). With 6 bases removed from V and 5 bases from J, the gap between germline ends came to 13 bases. Germline-derived CDR1 and CDR2 are LNHDA and SQIVND (reference sequence). The CDR3 length is 13 residues. DNA for the CDR3: TGTGCCAGTAGGAGAGGACAGATTTATGGCTACACCTTC. Its protein product is CASRRGQIYGYTF.

Concerning this clone: This likely reflects a read error, since a far larger clone is one base away. The DNA of the CDR3 is TGTGCCAGCAGTGGGTCCCAAGAGACCCAGTACTTC. Translated, it gives CASSGSQETQYF. The chain links TRBV25-1 to TRBJ2-5; D is unresolved. Trimming left V 4 bases short and J 1 base short, with 4 bases between. The V gene's germline CDR1 is MGHDK and CDR2 SYGVNS. This CDR3 contains 12 residues.

Of note for this clone: Since a much larger clone is just one base distant, this may be a read error. J is TRBJ2-1 and V is TRBV28, with 10 bases fitting TRBD2. Trimming cost V 7 bases and J 7 bases; bases outside gene matches: 13. The germline gives CDR1 MDHEN, CDR2 SYDVKM. The CDR3 consists of 16 residues. The CDR3 region is CASIKAGTSVFNEQFF. The CDR3 DNA reads TGTGCCAGCATTAAAGCCGGGACTAGCGTGTTTAATGAGCAGTTCTTC.

The chain joins TRBV28 to TRBJ1-1; 12 bases match TRBD1. J was trimmed by 4 bases and V by 6 bases; bases with no gene match: 12. CDR1 and CDR2 (germline): MDHEN, SYDVKM. The CDR3 spans 17 residues. In nucleotides, the CDR3 is TGTGCCAGCAGCCGGGGACCGGGACAGGGGGCGATCACTGAAGCTTTCTTT. Translated, it gives CASSRGPGQGAITEAFF.

This clone occurred once. The chain has TRBV5-5 and TRBJ2-3; TRBD2 agrees at 10 bases. From germline, CDR1 is SGHKS and CDR2 YYEKEE (reference sequence). This CDR3 is built from 16 residues. Trimming removed 2 bases from V and 0 bases from J; junction bases left unmatched: 3. CDR3 in amino acids: CASSLLAGSSTDTQYF. Here the CDR3 DNA reads TGTGCCAGCAGCTTACTAGCGGGATCCAGCACAGATACGCAGTATTTT.

V usage is TRBV7-2 and J usage is TRBJ1-1, with TRBD1 matching 7 bases. There are 13 residues in the CDR3. The junction had 4 bases not matched to a gene; V was cut back by 5 bases and J by 4 bases. Germline V gene data show CDR1 as SGHTA and CDR2 as FQGNSA. The CDR3 spells CASSLWTGTEAFF. CDR3 in DNA: TGTGCCAGCAGCCTTTGGACAGGCACTGAAGCTTTCTTT.

The chain joins TRBV7-2 to TRBJ2-7; D is undetermined. Looked up from germline, CDR1 is SGHTA and CDR2 is FQGNSA. The CDR3 is 14 residues long. Trimming cost V 7 bases and J 2 bases, with 15 bases left between them. CDR3 sequence reads: CASTAALWTYEQYF. The CDR3 nucleotides read TGTGCCAGCACCGCAGCCTTGTGGACCTACGAGCAGTACTTC.

This clone was seen just once. This may stem from a read error, because a much larger clone lies one nucleotide away. The V call is TRBV19, the J call TRBJ2-3; 10 nucleotides match TRBD2. The CDR3 spans 20 residues. Germline lookup yields CDR1 LNHDA and CDR2 SQIVND (reference sequence). This chain's CDR3 is CAGSIHRFLAGAVGTDTQYF. The DNA of the CDR3 is TGTGCCGGTAGTATTCACAGGTTTCTAGCGGGAGCCGTTGGCACAGATACGCAGTATTTT.

The rearrangement uses TRBV13 and TRBJ2-7, with a possible D match to TRBD2 (6 bases). V lost 6 bases, J lost 1 base, and 13 bases lay in between. Per germline, CDR1 PRHDT and CDR2 FYEKMQ (reference sequence). The CDR3 has 14 residues. CDR3 bases: TGTGCCAGCAGGCAGTGGGACTTGTCCTACGAGCAGTACTTC. Its protein product is CASRQWDLSYEQYF.

This sequence joins TRBV11-2 and TRBJ2-3, with D unresolved. Germline CDR1 SGHAT, CDR2 FQNNGV. Trimming stripped 3 bases from V and 7 bases from J, with 14 bases between. The CDR3 has 14 residues. The CDR3: CASSFARPHHTQYF. DNA for the CDR3: TGTGCCAGCAGCTTTGCGAGGCCCCACCATACGCAGTATTTT.

A few counts support this clone. J is TRBJ1-5 and V is TRBV10-3; 8 bases align to TRBD1. The V segment lost 2 bases and the J segment 2 bases; nucleotides outside the gene matches: 5. CDR3 size: 16 residues. CDR1 and CDR2 from the germline V gene are ENHRY and SYGVKD. CDR3 nucleotides: TGTGCCATCAGTGAGGCAGGGGGCTTTGGCAATCAGCCCCAGCATTTT. Translated: CAISEAGGFGNQPQHF.

The rearrangement joins TRBV7-9 to TRBJ1-6; a possible D gene is TRBD1 (6 bases). Germline V lookup: CDR1 SEHNR, CDR2 FQNEAQ (reference sequence). Trimming took off 5 bases at V and 10 bases at J, with 12 bases between the two ends. This CDR3 region has 13 residues. Written as DNA, the CDR3 is TGTGCCAGCAGCCTACAGACAGGATCACCCCTCCACTTT. Translated, it gives CASSLQTGSPLHF.